A single T cell receptor beta chain is shown here with its context. Some clones are missing from TCRdb's copy, which holds only in-frame ones; the method was immunoSEQ multiplex PCR. This sample has approximately 300,000 clones, with 86% found just once. All enrollees were roughly 18 to 90 years old and from about 25 US areas. Unmatched junction bases numbered 7, after V lost 6 bases and J lost 5 bases. The CDR3 runs to 13 residues. CDR1 is MNHEY, CDR2 SVGEGT, per germline. This specimen comes from a study of blood T cell repertoires in COVID-19. Study-wide context: Samples came from the United States, Italy and Spain, spanning acute and convalescent COVID-19.

This clonotype originated in a woman aged 18-30 years who had recovered from COVID-19. The sample consisted of PBMCs or T cells enriched from blood (not recorded which). The V gene is TRBV6-2 or TRBV6-3, the J gene TRBJ2-7; 7 nucleotides line up with TRBD1. The CDR3: CASSPHGQDEQYF. As DNA, the CDR3 is TGTGCCAGCAGCCCCCACGGACAGGACGAGCAGTACTTC.